These 11 T cell receptor beta chains originate from one sample sequenced in a study of T-cell reconstitution after alpha-beta-depleted transplantation in children. As it was prepared, the TCRbeta library received unique molecular identifiers. Each CDR3 protein gets one entry after TCRdb re-called the PCR reads with MiXCR. Found here are roughly 89,000 distinct CDR3 sequences, 12% of them singletons; the top ten hold approximately 15%. Source: PBMCs from the stem cell graft donor, taken from the stem cell graft. Every receptor here comes from a human donor who donated a stem cell graft to a child with inherited bone marrow failure.

This clonotype was observed many times. V usage is TRBV18 and J usage is TRBJ2-7; 7 bases align to TRBD1. The CDR3 has 14 amino acids. V was clipped by 2 bases and J by 2 bases; unmatched bases: 3. The germline V gene encodes CDR1 KGHSH and CDR2 LQKENI. The chain's CDR3 is CASSPGQGAYEQYF. DNA for the CDR3: TGTGCCAGCTCACCAGGCCAGGGGGCCTACGAGCAGTACTTC. The variable domain in full, with the rest retrieved from reference TRBV18 and TRBJ2-7, is NAGVMQNPRHLVRRRGQEARLRCSPMKGHSHVYWYRQLPEEGLKFMVYLQKENIIDESGMPKERFSAEFPKEGPSILRIQQVVRGDSAAYFCASSPGQGAYEQYFGPGTRLTVT.

Many counts were recorded for this clonotype. The rearrangement links TRBV5-6 to TRBJ2-1; 8 positions match TRBD1. Germline assignment: CDR1 SGHDT and CDR2 YYEEEE. V lost 0 bases to trimming and J lost 6 bases; unmatched junction nucleotides: 11. CDR3 length: 17 amino acids. For the CDR3, the DNA is TGTGCCAGCAGCTTGGCCAATAGCAGGGGGCTCTTCAATGAGCAGTTCTTC. This gives the protein CASSLANSRGLFNEQFF.

This clonotype appeared many times. The chain has TRBV3-1 and TRBJ2-7; tentatively, D is TRBD1 or TRBD2 (5 bases each). The CDR3 spans 13 residues. Germline values: CDR1 LGHDT, CDR2 YNNKEL (reference sequence). Trimming left V 4 bases short and J 2 bases short, with 9 bases between. The CDR3 nucleotides read TGTGCCAGCAGCCGCCAGGGACCCTACGAGCAGTACTTC. This encodes CASSRQGPYEQYF.

This clonotype was recorded a few times. This rearrangement joins TRBV6-6 to TRBJ2-7, with 7 positions matching TRBD2. Losses at the gene ends were 0 bases for V and 4 bases for J; bases not matched to a gene: 9. This CDR3 contains 16 residues. Germline values: CDR1 MNHNY, CDR2 SVGAGI (reference sequence). In nucleotides, the CDR3 is TGTGCCAGCAGTTACTCAGGACTAGTAGAGAAATACGAGCAGTACTTC. Amino acids: CASSYSGLVEKYEQYF.

This clonotype was picked up many times. V gene TRBV11-2 combines with J gene TRBJ2-6, with D unclear. The CDR3 consists of 13 residues. V shed 5 bases and J shed 4 bases, with 6 bases lying between them. Germline CDR1 is SGHAT and CDR2 is FQNNGV. The CDR3 here is CASSHTGANVLTF. In DNA, the CDR3 is TGTGCCAGCAGCCATACCGGGGCCAACGTCCTGACTTTC.

In its sample, this clonotype was seen many times. This rearrangement joins TRBV29-1 to TRBJ2-3, with D perhaps matching TRBD1 (6 bases). This CDR3 is built from 13 residues. The V end lost 4 bases, the J end lost 5 bases, and 13 bases lay between the germline ends. CDR1 is SQVTM, CDR2 ANQGSEA, per germline. CDR3 sequence (DNA): TGCAGCGTTGGCCAGGGGAAGAGAGATACGCAGTATTTT. Protein sequence: CSVGQGKRDTQYF.

This clonotype occurred many times. CDR3 protein: CASSVGGQGFSEQYF. DNA of the CDR3: TGCGCCAGCAGCGTTGGGGGACAGGGATTTTCCGAGCAGTACTTC. The rearrangement links TRBV5-1 to TRBJ2-7; 9 bases line up with TRBD1. V lost 4 bases to trimming and J lost 6 bases; unmatched junction nucleotides: 11. Germline lookup yields CDR1 SGHRS and CDR2 YFSETQ. The CDR3 consists of 15 residues.

This clonotype was recorded at least ten times. The J gene is TRBJ2-7, the V gene TRBV7-6; D call uncertain. Trimming took 3 bases from V and 4 from J, leaving 13 bases between them. The germline V gene has CDR1 SGHVS and CDR2 FNYEAQ. The CDR3 has 14 amino acids. The CDR3 DNA is TGTGCCAGCAGCTTCAGCACCACTTATTACGAGCAGTACTTC. Protein: CASSFSTTYYEQYF.

This clonotype has ten or more counts. This chain links TRBV5-1 with TRBJ2-7; 8 bases match TRBD2. The junction had 15 bases not matched to a gene; V was cut back by 4 bases and J by 6 bases. Germline CDR1 is SGHRS and CDR2 is YFSETQ. This CDR3 spans 16 amino acids. The CDR3 sequence is CASSPPGSGTLGEQYF. The CDR3 DNA reads TGCGCCAGCAGCCCTCCGGGTAGCGGGACCTTGGGCGAGCAGTACTTC.

Ten or more counts support this clonotype. The gene calls are TRBV7-2 and TRBJ1-6; 9 bases are shared with TRBD1. This CDR3 region has 16 residues. The J segment lost 7 bases and the V segment lost 6 bases, leaving 10 bases of the junction unmatched. Per the germline V gene, CDR1 is SGHTA and CDR2 is FQGNSA. CDR3 DNA sequence: TGTGCCAGCAGTAAACAAACCGGGACAGGGAATTCACCCCTCCACTTT. This sequence encodes CASSKQTGTGNSPLHF.

This clonotype was recorded at least ten times. J is TRBJ2-1 and V is TRBV4-3, with TRBD2 as a possible D gene (6 bases). Germline V gene sequence: CDR1 LGHNA, CDR2 YSLEER. V was clipped by 3 bases and J by 7 bases, with 19 bases between them. CDR3 size: 16 residues. The CDR3 is CASSQDQSGGWNEQFF. The CDR3 bases are TGCGCCAGCAGCCAGGATCAAAGCGGAGGGTGGAATGAGCAGTTCTTC.